This TCR beta chain is drawn from a study of cytomegalovirus exposure and HLA in healthy donors. Findings of the study overall: Confirmation was obtained in vitro that a few CMV-associated chains are specific for CMV antigens. A further, later analysis showed that HLA-associated TCR beta chains (compared with equally common others) were more clonally expanded.

Comments on this clone: What it binds is not known.

The PCR made use of 60 Vbeta and 13 Jbeta primers. As originally analysed: The authors later counted roughly 87 million unique TCR beta chains, roughly 10 million of them shared. The repertoire was sequenced with immunoSEQ multiplex PCR; TCRdb's copy has only in-frame clones and lacks some. Clone size and V and J calls were adopted from that table, with D and trimming inferred from the DNA. This sample has around 140,000 clones, with approximately 82% found just once. Germline CDR1 is MDHEN and CDR2 is SYDVKM. The CDR3 is 15 residues long. V lost 6 bases and J lost 4; bases outside the gene matches: 6.

This receptor was taken from a woman aged 40-49 years in good health and CMV-seronegative. V is TRBV28 and J is TRBJ1-5; 10 bases agree with TRBD1. The sample was PBMCs. The CDR3 nucleotides are TGTGCCAGCAGGCCCGGGACAGGGGAGAATCAGCCCCAGCATTTT. Translated: CASRPGTGENQPQHF.